A selection of T cell receptor beta chains follows, all from one sample in a study of a mutant IDH1 vaccine in newly diagnosed glioma. Produced via immunoSEQ multiplex PCR; TCRdb's table is partial and in-frame only. The sample contains about 51,000 clones, roughly 80% of which appear only once. The sequenced sample was PBMCs, obtained from a glioma patient treated with radiotherapy, temozolomide or both. Source of these receptors: a woman aged 40 to 55 with glioma. Each CDR3 is given with its conserved first and last residue. The order of the fields is CDR3 DNA, CDR3 protein, V gene, D gene, clone size, J gene. A D gene is named only where the DNA matches it firmly. Clone size appears in some rows only: once, few, many, or a class for an expanded clone.

TGTGCCAGCAGTGATAGGGGTTTGGGCTACGAGCAGTACTTC	CASSDRGLGYEQYF	TRBV6-1	-	once	TRBJ2-7
TGTGCCAGTAGTATAGGGATTGGAGGGCGCAATGAAGCTTTCTTT	CASSIGIGGRNEAFF	TRBV19	-	-	TRBJ1-1
TGCGCCAGCAGTCTCCGGGGGAGGAACACTGAAGCTTTCTTT	CASSLRGRNTEAFF	TRBV5-1	-	few	TRBJ1-1
TGTGCCTGGAGTCCGGACAGTACAAACTATGGCTACACCTTC	CAWSPDSTNYGYTF	TRBV30	-	few	TRBJ1-2
TGTGCCAGCACGCGGACAAATAGCAATCAGCCCCAGCATTTT	CASTRTNSNQPQHF	TRBV2	-	-	TRBJ1-5
TGTGCCAGCTCTAACGAGGCATCTAATGAAAAACTGTTTTTT	CASSNEASNEKLFF	TRBV6-5	-	-	TRBJ1-4
TGTGCCAGCAGCCTGACTTTGGACGGATGGAGCTCTGGAAACACCATATATTTT	CASSLTLDGWSSGNTIYF	TRBV14	-	-	TRBJ1-3
TGTGCCAGCAGCGCTATGGGTGGCGGGAACACTGAAGCTTTCTTT	CASSAMGGGNTEAFF	TRBV2	-	-	TRBJ1-1
TGCGCCAGCAGCGCGGGGACTAGCGGCATAAATTACGAGCAGTACTTC	CASSAGTSGINYEQYF	TRBV5-1	TRBD2	-	TRBJ2-7
TGTGCCAGCTCAGAATCGGGACTAGCCGAGAGTGAGCAGTTCTTC	CASSESGLAESEQFF	TRBV18	TRBD2	-	TRBJ2-1
TGCGCCAGCAGCTTGGAGGGCCTAGGAATGGACACTGAAGCTTTCTTT	CASSLEGLGMDTEAFF	TRBV5-1	-	-	TRBJ1-1
TGTGCCAGTGAGATCGGGACAGGGGAGAGTAATGAGCAGTTCTTC	CASEIGTGESNEQFF	TRBV2	TRBD1	-	TRBJ2-1
TGTGCCACCACCAACCTCGGGACAAGCTCCTACGAGCAGTACTTC	CATTNLGTSSYEQYF	TRBV6-5	-	-	TRBJ2-7
TGCGCCAGCAGTCTCCCGGGACAGGGGACCGCGGTCTCTGAAAAACTGTTTTTT	CASSLPGQGTAVSEKLFF	TRBV23-1	TRBD1	-	TRBJ1-4
TGTGCCAGCAGCTTAGCTACGGGACTAGCTACCACCTACGAGCAGTACTTC	CASSLATGLATTYEQYF	TRBV11-1	TRBD2	-	TRBJ2-7
TGTGCCAGCACCATAGACAGGGCAATTAGGTTGAACACTGAAGCTTTCTTT	CASTIDRAIRLNTEAFF	TRBV7-8	TRBD1	-	TRBJ1-1
TGTGCACGGGCGACAGGGCCTTACTCTGGAAACACCATATATTTT	CARATGPYSGNTIYF	TRBV2	TRBD1	-	TRBJ1-3
TGTGCCAGCGAAGCAACAGGGCCCTACAATGAGCAGTTCTTC	CASEATGPYNEQFF	TRBV6-5	-	-	TRBJ2-1
TGTGCCAGCAGTCGCGAAAAAACTAGCGGGGAGACCCAGTACTTC	CASSREKTSGETQYF	TRBV5-4	TRBD2	-	TRBJ2-5
TGTGCCTGGACCACCCAGGGATGGTACACCGGGGAGCTGTTTTTT	CAWTTQGWYTGELFF	TRBV30	-	-	TRBJ2-2
TGTGCCAGTAGGCCCCCGGGACAGGGGACGAATGAGCAGTTCTTC	CASRPPGQGTNEQFF	TRBV19	TRBD1	-	TRBJ2-1
TGTGCCAGCAGTGAAGCAAGGTCGAACACTGAAGCTTTCTTT	CASSEARSNTEAFF	TRBV2	-	-	TRBJ1-1
TGTGCCAGCAGTTCGCGCACCTGGGATTCACCCCTCCACTTT	CASSSRTWDSPLHF	TRBV27	-	once	TRBJ1-6
TGTGCCAGCAGTGACTCAGCAGGGAACTACAATGAGCAGTTCTTC	CASSDSAGNYNEQFF	TRBV6-4	-	-	TRBJ2-1
TGTGCCAGCAGCTTCGGGGGGGCCGATGGCTACACCTTC	CASSFGGADGYTF	TRBV5-6	-	-	TRBJ1-2
TGTGCCAGCAGCTTGGGGACAGGGAGCGACACTGAAGCTTTCTTT	CASSLGTGSDTEAFF	TRBV5-4	TRBD1	few	TRBJ1-1
TGTGCCAGCGGGACAGGGCTCACTGAAGCTTTCTTT	CASGTGLTEAFF	TRBV19	TRBD1	-	TRBJ1-1
TGTGCCAGCTCACCACTAAGGGGACTCGATCAGCCCCAGCATTTT	CASSPLRGLDQPQHF	TRBV18	-	few	TRBJ1-5
TGTGCCAGCACCCCAGCCGGACTCAACTATGGCTACACCTTC	CASTPAGLNYGYTF	TRBV6-1	-	-	TRBJ1-2
TGTGCCAGCAGCTTACGGGAGGGACTAGCGGGGAGCAGCTCCTACGAGCAGTACTTC	CASSLREGLAGSSSYEQYF	TRBV7-2	TRBD2	-	TRBJ2-7
TGTGCCAGCAAATTCGACAGCGGGACATACAATTCACCCCTCCACTTT	CASKFDSGTYNSPLHF	TRBV2	-	-	TRBJ1-6
TGTGCCAGCAGCCCCTCGACAGTTGTGTCTGAAAAACTGTTTTTT	CASSPSTVVSEKLFF	TRBV5-4	-	-	TRBJ1-4
TGTGCCAGCAACTATGGACAGGGAAGGTACTCCAATGGCTACACCTTC	CASNYGQGRYSNGYTF	TRBV2	TRBD1	-	TRBJ1-2
TGTGCCAGCAGCCCGGGGACGGGGGCGAGCTCCTACGAGCAGTACTTC	CASSPGTGASSYEQYF	TRBV5-6	-	-	TRBJ2-7
TGCGCCAGCAGCTTGGGAGAGTACAGGGGTGGAAACACCATATATTTT	CASSLGEYRGGNTIYF	TRBV5-1	TRBD1	-	TRBJ1-3
TGTGCCAGCAGTTCACCCTCCCGTGGGCAGGGAATGGACACTGAAGCTTTCTTT	CASSSPSRGQGMDTEAFF	TRBV27	-	-	TRBJ1-1
TGTGTCAGCACCCTTTATAGCAATCAGCCCCAGCATTTT	CVSTLYSNQPQHF	TRBV7-2	-	-	TRBJ1-5
TGTGCCAGCTCACCACTGGGACTGGTCTCCTACGAGCAGTACTTC	CASSPLGLVSYEQYF	TRBV18	-	-	TRBJ2-7
TGTGCCAGCTCACCTAGACAGATGAACACTGAAGCTTTCTTT	CASSPRQMNTEAFF	TRBV18	-	few	TRBJ1-1
TGTGCCTGGAACCGCCCGGTCCCCGGAGCCTACTATGGCTACACCTTC	CAWNRPVPGAYYGYTF	TRBV30	-	-	TRBJ1-2
TGTGCCAGCAGCACCCAGGGGGGAATTAGCAATCAGCCCCAGCATTTT	CASSTQGGISNQPQHF	TRBV7-2	TRBD1	-	TRBJ1-5
TGTGCCAGCAGCGGGGTCGGCGGAGGCGAGCAGTACTTC	CASSGVGGGEQYF	TRBV7-2	-	few	TRBJ2-7
TGTGCCAGTAGTATTCTAAGGGGGGCCAACGTCCTGACTTTC	CASSILRGANVLTF	TRBV19	-	once	TRBJ2-6
TGTGCCAGCAGCCGGGGGGCGGGCCCCTACGAGCAGTACTTC	CASSRGAGPYEQYF	TRBV7-2	-	-	TRBJ2-7
TGTGCCAGCAGCTTAAGACAGGCAGGTTTCGGGAACTATGGCTACACCTTC	CASSLRQAGFGNYGYTF	TRBV7-9	-	few	TRBJ1-2